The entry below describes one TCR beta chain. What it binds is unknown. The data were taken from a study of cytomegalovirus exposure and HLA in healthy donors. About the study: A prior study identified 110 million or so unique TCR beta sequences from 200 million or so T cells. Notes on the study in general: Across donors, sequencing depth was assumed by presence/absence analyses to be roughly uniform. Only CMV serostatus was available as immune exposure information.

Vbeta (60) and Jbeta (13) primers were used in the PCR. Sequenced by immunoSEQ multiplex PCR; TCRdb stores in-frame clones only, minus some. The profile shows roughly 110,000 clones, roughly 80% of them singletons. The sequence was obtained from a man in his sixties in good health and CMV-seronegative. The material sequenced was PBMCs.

DNA of the CDR3: TGCGCAGGGAAGATTGACTATGGCTACACCTTC. It encodes CAGKIDYGYTF. The V gene is TRBV20-1, the J gene TRBJ1-2, with D perhaps TRBD1 (5 bases). Germline values: CDR1 DFQATT, CDR2 SNEGSKA (reference sequence). This CDR3 is built from 11 residues.